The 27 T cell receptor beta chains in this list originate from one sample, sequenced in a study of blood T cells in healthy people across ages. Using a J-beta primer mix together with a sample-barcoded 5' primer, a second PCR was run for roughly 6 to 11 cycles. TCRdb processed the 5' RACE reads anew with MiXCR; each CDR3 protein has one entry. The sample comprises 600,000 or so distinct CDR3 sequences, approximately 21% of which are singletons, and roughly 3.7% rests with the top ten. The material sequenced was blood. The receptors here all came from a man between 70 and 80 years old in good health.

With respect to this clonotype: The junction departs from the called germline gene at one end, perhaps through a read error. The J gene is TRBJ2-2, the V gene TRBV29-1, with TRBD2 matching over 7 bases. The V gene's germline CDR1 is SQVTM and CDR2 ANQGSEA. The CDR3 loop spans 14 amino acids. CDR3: CSVDGGSVTGELFF. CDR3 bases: TGCAGCGTTGATGGCGGGAGTGTCACCGGGGAGCTATTTTTT.

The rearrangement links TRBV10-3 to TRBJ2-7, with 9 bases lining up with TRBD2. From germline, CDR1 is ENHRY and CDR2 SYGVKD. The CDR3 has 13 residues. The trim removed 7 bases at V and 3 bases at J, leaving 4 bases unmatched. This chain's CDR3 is CAIKASGNYEQYF. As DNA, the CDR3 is TGTGCCATCAAGGCTAGCGGGAACTACGAGCAGTACTTC.

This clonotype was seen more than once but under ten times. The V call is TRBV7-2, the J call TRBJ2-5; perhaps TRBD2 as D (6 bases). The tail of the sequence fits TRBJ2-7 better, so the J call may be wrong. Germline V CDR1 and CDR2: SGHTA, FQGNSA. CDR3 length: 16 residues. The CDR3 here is CASSPLTRASSYEQYF. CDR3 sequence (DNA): TGTGCCAGCAGCCCGCTGACTAGAGCAAGCTCCTACGAGCAGTACTTC.

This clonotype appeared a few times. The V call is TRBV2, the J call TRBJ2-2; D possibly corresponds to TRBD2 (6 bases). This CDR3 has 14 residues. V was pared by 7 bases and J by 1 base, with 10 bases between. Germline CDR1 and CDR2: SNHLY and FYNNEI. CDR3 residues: CASMDYVNTGELFF. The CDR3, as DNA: TGTGCCAGCATGGACTATGTGAACACCGGGGAGCTGTTTTTT.

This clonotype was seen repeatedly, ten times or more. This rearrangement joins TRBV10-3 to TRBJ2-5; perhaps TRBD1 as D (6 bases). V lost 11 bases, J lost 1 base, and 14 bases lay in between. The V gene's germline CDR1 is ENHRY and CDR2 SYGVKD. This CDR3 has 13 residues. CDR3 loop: CASTPGVQETQYF. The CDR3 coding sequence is TGTGCCTCCACACCAGGGGTCCAAGAGACCCAGTACTTC.

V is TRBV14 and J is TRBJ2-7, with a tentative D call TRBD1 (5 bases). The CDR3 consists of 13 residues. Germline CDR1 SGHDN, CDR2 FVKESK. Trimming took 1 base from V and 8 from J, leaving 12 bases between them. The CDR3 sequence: CASSQVSGQQQYF. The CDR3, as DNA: TGTGCCAGCAGCCAAGTATCTGGACAACAGCAGTACTTC.

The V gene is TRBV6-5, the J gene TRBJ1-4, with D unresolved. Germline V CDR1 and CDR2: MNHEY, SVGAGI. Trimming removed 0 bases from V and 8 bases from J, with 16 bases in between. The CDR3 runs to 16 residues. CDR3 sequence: CASSYSRTTAVEKLFF. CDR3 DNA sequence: TGTGCCAGCAGTTACTCGAGAACCACCGCGGTGGAAAAACTGTTTTTT.

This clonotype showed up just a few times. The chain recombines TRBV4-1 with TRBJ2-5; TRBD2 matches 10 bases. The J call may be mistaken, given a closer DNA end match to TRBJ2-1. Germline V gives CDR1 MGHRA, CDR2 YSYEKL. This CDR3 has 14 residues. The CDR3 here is CASTLEREGYEQFF. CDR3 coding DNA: TGCGCCAGCACCCTTGAGCGGGAGGGCTATGAGCAGTTCTTC.

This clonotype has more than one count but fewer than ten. In DNA, the CDR3 is TGTGCCAGCAGCCGGCCTGCGAGAAGCCATGAGCAGTTCTTC. Residues: CASSRPARSHEQFF. The genes are TRBV6-5 and TRBJ2-1; D is undetermined. The CDR3 is made up of 14 amino acids. V dropped 6 bases and J dropped 8 bases, with 17 bases sitting between them. Germline CDR1 reads MNHEY; CDR2 reads SVGAGI.

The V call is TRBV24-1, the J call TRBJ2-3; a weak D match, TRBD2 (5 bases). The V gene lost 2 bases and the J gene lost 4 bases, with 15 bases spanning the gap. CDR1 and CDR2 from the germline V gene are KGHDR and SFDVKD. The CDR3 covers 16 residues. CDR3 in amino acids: CATSDSKVGEADTQYF. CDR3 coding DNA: TGTGCCACCAGTGATTCCAAAGTGGGAGAGGCAGATACGCAGTATTTT.

In nucleotides, the CDR3 is TGCAGTGGTAGGACAGGGAGCTCCTACGAGCAGTACTTC. Translating gives CSGRTGSSYEQYF. The chain uses TRBV20-1 and TRBJ2-7, with 8 bases aligning to TRBD1. Trimming removed 7 bases from V and 0 bases from J; junction bases left unmatched: 5. CDR1 DFQATT and CDR2 SNEGSKA come from the germline V gene (reference sequence). CDR3 size: 13 residues.

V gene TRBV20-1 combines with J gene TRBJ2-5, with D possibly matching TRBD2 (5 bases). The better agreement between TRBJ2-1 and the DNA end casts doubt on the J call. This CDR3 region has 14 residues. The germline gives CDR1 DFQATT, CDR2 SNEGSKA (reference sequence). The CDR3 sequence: CSARRLADLWEQFF. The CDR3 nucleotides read TGCAGTGCTAGAAGGCTAGCCGACCTGTGGGAGCAGTTCTTC.

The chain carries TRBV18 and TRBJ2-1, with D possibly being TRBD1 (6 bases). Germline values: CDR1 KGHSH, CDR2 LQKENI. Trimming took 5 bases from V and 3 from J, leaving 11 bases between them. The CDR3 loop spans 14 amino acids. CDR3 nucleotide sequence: TGTGCCAGCTCAAAGACAGGCTACTACAATGAGCAGTTCTTC. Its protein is CASSKTGYYNEQFF.

In DNA form, the CDR3 reads TGCGCCAGCAGCATCTCCGGGACAGGGGGCAATCAGCCCCAGCATTTT. Translation gives CASSISGTGGNQPQHF. The rearrangement uses TRBV5-1 and TRBJ1-5, with 10 bases aligning to TRBD1. CDR1 and CDR2 from the germline V gene are SGHRS and YFSETQ. V trimming: 4 bases; J trimming: 2 bases; junction bases outside the gene matches: 6. This CDR3 has 16 amino acids.

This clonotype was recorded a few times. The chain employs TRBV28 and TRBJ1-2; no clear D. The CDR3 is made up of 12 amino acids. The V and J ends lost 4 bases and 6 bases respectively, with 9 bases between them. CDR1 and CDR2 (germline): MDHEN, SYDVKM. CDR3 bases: TGTGCCAGCAGTTCCCTCGGGGATGGCTACACCTTC. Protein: CASSSLGDGYTF.

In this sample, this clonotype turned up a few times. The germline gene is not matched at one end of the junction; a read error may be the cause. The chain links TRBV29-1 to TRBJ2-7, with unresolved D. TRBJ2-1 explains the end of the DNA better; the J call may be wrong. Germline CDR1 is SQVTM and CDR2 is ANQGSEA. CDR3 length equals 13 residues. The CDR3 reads CSVGPDTYDEQFF. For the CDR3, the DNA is TGCAGCGTTGGTCCAGATACCTACGATGAGCAGTTCTTC.

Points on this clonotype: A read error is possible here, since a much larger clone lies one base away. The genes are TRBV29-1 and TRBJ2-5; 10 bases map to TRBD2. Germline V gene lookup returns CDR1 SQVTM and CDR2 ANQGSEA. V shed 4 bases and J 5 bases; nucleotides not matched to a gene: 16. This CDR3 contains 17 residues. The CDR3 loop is CSVGNWASGSLSETQYF. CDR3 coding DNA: TGCAGCGTTGGAAACTGGGCTAGCGGGAGCCTTTCGGAGACCCAGTACTTC.

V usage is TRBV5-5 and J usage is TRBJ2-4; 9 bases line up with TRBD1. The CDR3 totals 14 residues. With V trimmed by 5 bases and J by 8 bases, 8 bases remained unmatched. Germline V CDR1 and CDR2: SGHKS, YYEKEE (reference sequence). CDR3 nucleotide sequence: TGTGCCAGCAGTCTCACAGGGGGCGGGCACATTCAGTACTTC. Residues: CASSLTGGGHIQYF.

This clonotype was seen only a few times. The CDR3 DNA reads TGCAGTGCTAGAGATGGGGACAGGGGTTTGGAAACGGGAGGTAGCTGCGAGCAGTACTTC. It codes for CSARDGDRGLETGGSCEQYF. The gene calls are TRBV20-1 and TRBJ2-5; 10 bases agree with TRBD1. Near its end, the DNA agrees better with TRBJ2-7, so the J call may be wrong. Germline CDR1 DFQATT, CDR2 SNEGSKA (reference sequence). The CDR3 has 20 residues.

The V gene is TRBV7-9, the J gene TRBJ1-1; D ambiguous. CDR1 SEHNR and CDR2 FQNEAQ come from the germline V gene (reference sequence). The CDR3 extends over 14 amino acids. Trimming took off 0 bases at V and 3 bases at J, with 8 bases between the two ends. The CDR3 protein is CASSLAKGDTEAFF. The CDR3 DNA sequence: TGTGCCAGCAGCTTAGCGAAGGGTGACACTGAAGCTTTCTTT.

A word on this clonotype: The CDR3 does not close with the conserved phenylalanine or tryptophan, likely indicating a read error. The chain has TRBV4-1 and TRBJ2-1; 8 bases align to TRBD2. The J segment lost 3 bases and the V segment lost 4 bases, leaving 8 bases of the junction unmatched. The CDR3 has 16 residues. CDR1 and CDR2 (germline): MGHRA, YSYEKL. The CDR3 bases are TGCGCCAGCAGCCTGAGAGCGGGAGCCATCTACAATGAGCAGTTCCTC. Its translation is CASSLRAGAIYNEQFL.

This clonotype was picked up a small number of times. The CDR3 spells CASSYGGNMNTEAFF. The CDR3, as DNA: TGTGCCAGCAGTTACGGCGGAAATATGAACACTGAAGCTTTCTTT. The chain is built from TRBV6-5 and TRBJ1-1, with D hard to call. This CDR3 is built from 15 residues. V was trimmed by 2 bases and J by 0 bases, leaving 10 bases between them. The germline V gene has CDR1 MNHEY and CDR2 SVGAGI.

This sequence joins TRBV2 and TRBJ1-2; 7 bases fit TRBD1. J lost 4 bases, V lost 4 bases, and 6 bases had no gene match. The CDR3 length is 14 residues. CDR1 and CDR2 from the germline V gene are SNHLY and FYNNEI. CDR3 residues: CASSADRVGYGYTF. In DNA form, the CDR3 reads TGTGCCAGCAGTGCAGACAGGGTTGGCTATGGCTACACCTTC.

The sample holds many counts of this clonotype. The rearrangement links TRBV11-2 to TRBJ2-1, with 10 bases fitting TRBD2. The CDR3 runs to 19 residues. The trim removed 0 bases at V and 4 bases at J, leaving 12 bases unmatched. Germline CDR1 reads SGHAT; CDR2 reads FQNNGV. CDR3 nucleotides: TGTGCCAGCAGCTTAGATCCTTGGCTAGCGGGAGTCATGTACAATGAGCAGTTCTTC. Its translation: CASSLDPWLAGVMYNEQFF.

CDR3 nucleotides: TGTGCCAGCAGACCCGTAACAGGGGCTCGGACTGAAGCTTTCTTT. Protein sequence: CASRPVTGARTEAFF. The genes are TRBV3-1 and TRBJ1-1, with 7 bases identical to TRBD1. From germline, CDR1 is LGHDT and CDR2 YNNKEL (reference sequence). The CDR3 is 15 amino acids. The V gene end was trimmed by 6 bases and the J gene end by 5 bases; junction bases not matched to a gene: 12.

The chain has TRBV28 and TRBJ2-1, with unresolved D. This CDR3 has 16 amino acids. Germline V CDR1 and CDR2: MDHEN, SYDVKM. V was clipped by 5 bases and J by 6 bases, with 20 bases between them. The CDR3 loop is CASSPQVVFGRNEQFF. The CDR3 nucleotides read TGTGCCAGCAGTCCCCAAGTTGTTTTCGGACGCAATGAGCAGTTCTTC.

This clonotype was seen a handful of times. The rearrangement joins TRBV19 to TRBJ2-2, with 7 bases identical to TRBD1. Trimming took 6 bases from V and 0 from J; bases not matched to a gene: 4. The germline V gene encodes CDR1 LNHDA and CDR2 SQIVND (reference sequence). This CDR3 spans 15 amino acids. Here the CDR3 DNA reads TGTGCCAGTAGGTCCGGGACAGCGAACACCGGGGAGCTGTTTTTT. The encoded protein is CASRSGTANTGELFF. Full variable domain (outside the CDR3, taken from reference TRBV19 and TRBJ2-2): DGGITQSPKYLFRKEGQNVTLSCEQNLNHDAMYWYRQDPGQGLRLIYYSQIVNDFQKGDIAEGYSVSREKKESFPLTVTSAQKNPTAFYLCASRSGTANTGELFFGEGSRLTVL.